This T cell receptor (beta chain) is drawn from a study of blood T cell repertoires in COVID-19. Across the study: Acute-phase and convalescent COVID-19 samples originated in the United States, Italy and Spain.

The length of the CDR3 is 13 residues. Germline CDR1 reads LGHDT; CDR2 reads YNNKEL (reference sequence). Of note for this clone: The junction and the germline gene differ at one end; a read error may be behind it.

The method was immunoSEQ multiplex PCR; TCRdb's version includes in-frame clones alone and lacks a portion of them. This table has approximately 93,000 clones, about 91% appearing once. The chain uses TRBV3-1 (or the pseudogene TRBV3-2) and TRBJ2-3, with 10 bases that match TRBD1. Material: peripheral blood. This clonotype was sampled from a man aged 60-69 years with acute or convalescent COVID-19. Written as DNA, the CDR3 is TGTGCCAGCAGCCAAGGCCGGGACAGGGGAATCAATTTT. This encodes CASSQGRDRGINF.